This is a list of T cell receptor beta chains from one sample in a study of naive and memory T cell subsets. Each CDR3 protein is one row after TCRdb ran MiXCR on the UMI-ligation and nested PCR reads. This sample has over 100,000 distinct CDR3 sequences, with 36% found just once. The material sequenced was central memory CD4+ T cells from blood. These receptors were taken from a human donor in good health. Both conserved end residues are part of each CDR3. Fields, in order: J gene, V gene, CDR3 length, D gene, CDR3 protein. A D gene is named only where the DNA matches it firmly.

>TRBJ2-7|TRBV10-2|13|-
CASSGDSSYEQYF
>TRBJ2-1|TRBV11-1|18|TRBD1
CASSRRDRPSKSHNEQFF
>TRBJ1-1|TRBV6-1|13|-
CASSVGGNTEAFF
>TRBJ2-2|TRBV6-2/TRBV6-3|18|TRBD2
CASSGTSGRRRVTGELFF
>TRBJ1-2|TRBV12-3/TRBV12-4|15|TRBD1
CASSSNRGGGYGYTF
>TRBJ1-2|TRBV7-9|16|TRBD1
CASSWVEDRDIYGYTF
>TRBJ2-1|TRBV24-1|12|-
CATSGIGQLQFF
>TRBJ1-2|TRBV20-1|14|TRBD1
CSARGQGIGYGYTF
>TRBJ2-1|TRBV10-3|18|TRBD2
CAGWAGLAGPDSYNEQFF
>TRBJ2-3|TRBV29-1|14|TRBD2
CSVSTSGSTDTQYF
>TRBJ1-6|TRBV27|14|-
CASSSGGSWSPLHF
>TRBJ2-1|TRBV7-2|16|TRBD2
CASSLVWSSGTTEQFF
>TRBJ2-1|TRBV6-1|16|-
CASRPRAPGSYNEQFF
>TRBJ2-7|TRBV20-1|16|-
CSARGITRGRFYEQYF
>TRBJ2-3|TRBV7-7|13|-
CASSRGLIDTQYF
>TRBJ2-1|TRBV29-1|14|TRBD2
CSVGLAAHYNEQFF
>TRBJ2-7|TRBV29-1|12|-
CSGRDRSYEQYF
>TRBJ2-7|TRBV6-1|16|TRBD2
CASSPVTSGSSYEQYF
>TRBJ1-4|TRBV30|13|-
CAWSGQLNEKLFF
>TRBJ2-1|TRBV6-5|12|TRBD1
CASRTQGNEQFF
>TRBJ2-3|TRBV20-1|14|-
CSAAGLFDTDTQYF
>TRBJ2-3|TRBV4-1|17|-
CASSQALGLTLSDTQYF
>TRBJ1-3|TRBV20-1|13|-
CSAVGTSGNTIYF
>TRBJ2-5|TRBV7-9|15|TRBD2
CASSLGGRAGETQYF
>TRBJ2-2|TRBV7-8|15|-
CASSLYPANTGELFF
>TRBJ2-1|TRBV20-1|10|-
CSARRGEQFF
>TRBJ2-5|TRBV7-2|18|TRBD2
CASSLIARAGGYQETQYF
>TRBJ1-1|TRBV10-3|14|TRBD1
CAISGTGGFTEAFF
>TRBJ2-1|TRBV20-1|15|-
CSTPGGSGFRDEQFF
>TRBJ2-7|TRBV20-1|16|TRBD2
CSARDVPLLADYEQYF
>TRBJ1-1|TRBV3-1|16|-
CASSQDLPGRGTEAFF
>TRBJ2-5|TRBV28|14|-
CASSLGDYQETQYF
>TRBJ2-5|TRBV12-3/TRBV12-4|18|TRBD2
CASSFPSGGGRAAETQYF
>TRBJ2-1|TRBV19|15|-
CASSISGISYNEQFF
>TRBJ2-1|TRBV19|13|-
CASSPGLWREQFF
>TRBJ2-1|TRBV27|13|-
CASSPQEYNEQFF
>TRBJ1-4|TRBV12-5|15|-
CARGPVFGGNEKLFF
>TRBJ2-1|TRBV6-2/TRBV6-3|16|-
CASSYSWALRYNEQFF
>TRBJ2-1|TRBV10-2|10|-
CASSEGEQFF
>TRBJ2-2|TRBV20-1|16|TRBD2
CSARDAGTSVTGELFF